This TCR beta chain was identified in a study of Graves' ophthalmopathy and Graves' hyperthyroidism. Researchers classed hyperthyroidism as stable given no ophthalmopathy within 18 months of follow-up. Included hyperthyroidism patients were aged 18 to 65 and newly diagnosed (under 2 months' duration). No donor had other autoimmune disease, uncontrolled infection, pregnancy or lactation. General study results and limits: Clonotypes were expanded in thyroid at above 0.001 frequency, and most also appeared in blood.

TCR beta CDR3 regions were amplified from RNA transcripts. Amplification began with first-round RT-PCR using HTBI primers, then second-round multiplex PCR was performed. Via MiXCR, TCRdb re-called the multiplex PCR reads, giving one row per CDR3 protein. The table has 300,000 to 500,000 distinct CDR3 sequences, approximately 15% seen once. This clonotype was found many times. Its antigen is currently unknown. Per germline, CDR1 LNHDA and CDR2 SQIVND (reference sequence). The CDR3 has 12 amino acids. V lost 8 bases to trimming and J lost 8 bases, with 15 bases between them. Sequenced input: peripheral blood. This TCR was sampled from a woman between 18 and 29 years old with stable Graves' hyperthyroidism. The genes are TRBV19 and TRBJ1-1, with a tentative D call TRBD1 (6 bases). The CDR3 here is CASVKQGWEAFF. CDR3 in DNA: TGTGCCAGTGTAAAACAGGGTTGGGAAGCTTTCTTT.